This TCR beta chain was obtained from a study of immune characteristics of hereditary and idiopathic chronic pancreatitis. General study points: Vbeta-Jbeta usage, including TRBV10, TRBV19, TRBV23 and TRBV5, differed by pancreatitis type. No patients had chronic pancreatitis due to alcohol use.

The CDR3 runs 18 residues. From germline, CDR1 is ENHRY and CDR2 SYGVKD. V shed 0 bases and J shed 0 bases, with 15 bases lying between them. Notes on this clone: Its antigen is currently unknown.

Total pancreatectomy with islet autotransplantation was the source of the chronic pancreatitis pancreas tissue. Libraries were prepared by immunoSEQ multiplex PCR; TCRdb keeps only in-frame clonotypes and omits some of them. In the table there are about 13,000 clones, 73% of which are singletons. This chain connects TRBV10-3 to TRBJ2-1, with D hard to call. This TCR came from a human donor with chronic pancreatitis. Sequences were obtained from pancreas tissue with hereditary chronic pancreatitis. The CDR3 reads CAISESSRSVHSYNEQFF. CDR3 in DNA: TGTGCCATCAGTGAGTCGAGCAGAAGCGTTCACTCCTACAATGAGCAGTTCTTC.